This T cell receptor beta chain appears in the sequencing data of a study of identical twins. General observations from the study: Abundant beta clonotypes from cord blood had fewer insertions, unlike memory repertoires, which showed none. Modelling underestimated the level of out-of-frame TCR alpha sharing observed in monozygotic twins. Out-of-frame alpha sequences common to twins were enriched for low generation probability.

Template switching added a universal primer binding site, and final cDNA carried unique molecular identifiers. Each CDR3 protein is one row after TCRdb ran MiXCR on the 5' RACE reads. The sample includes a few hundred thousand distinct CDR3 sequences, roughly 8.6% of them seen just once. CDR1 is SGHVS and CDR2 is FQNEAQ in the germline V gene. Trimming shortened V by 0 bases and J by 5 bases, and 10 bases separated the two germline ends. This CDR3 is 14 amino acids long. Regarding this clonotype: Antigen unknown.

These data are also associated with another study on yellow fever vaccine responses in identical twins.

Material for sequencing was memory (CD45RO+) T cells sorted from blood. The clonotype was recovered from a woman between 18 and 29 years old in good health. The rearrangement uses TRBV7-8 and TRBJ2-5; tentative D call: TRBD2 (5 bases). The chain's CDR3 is CASSLAQRAETQYF. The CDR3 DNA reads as TGTGCCAGCAGCTTAGCGCAGAGGGCCGAGACCCAGTACTTC.